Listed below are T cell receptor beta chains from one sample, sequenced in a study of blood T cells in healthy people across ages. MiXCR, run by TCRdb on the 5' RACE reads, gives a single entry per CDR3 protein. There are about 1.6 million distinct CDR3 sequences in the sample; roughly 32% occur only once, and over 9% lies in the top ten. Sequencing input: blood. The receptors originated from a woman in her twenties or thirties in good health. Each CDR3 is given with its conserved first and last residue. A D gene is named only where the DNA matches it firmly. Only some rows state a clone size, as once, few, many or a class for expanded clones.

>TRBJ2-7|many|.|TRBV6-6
CASSPGSHEQYF
TGTGCCAGCAGCCCAGGGTCCCACGAGCAGTACTTC
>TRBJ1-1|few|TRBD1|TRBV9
CASTVGQEAMNTEAFF
TGTGCCAGCACCGTGGGACAGGAAGCTATGAACACTGAAGCTTTCTTT
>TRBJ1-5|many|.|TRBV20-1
CSARVRPYSNQPQHF
TGCAGTGCTAGAGTACGCCCGTATAGCAATCAGCCCCAGCATTTT
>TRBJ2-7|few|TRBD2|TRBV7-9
CASSHPQGSSGLTYEQYF
TGTGCCAGCAGCCACCCCCAGGGATCTAGCGGGTTGACCTACGAGCAGTACTTC
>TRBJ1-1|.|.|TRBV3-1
CASSQGGWTEAFF
TGTGCCAGCAGCCAAGGAGGGTGGACTGAAGCTTTCTTT
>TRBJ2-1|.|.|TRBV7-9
CASGLSLDFNEQFF
TGTGCCAGCGGCTTATCTCTGGACTTCAATGAGCAGTTCTTC
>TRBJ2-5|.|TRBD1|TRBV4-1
CASSPGSRGPQETQYF
TGCGCCAGCAGCCCAGGGTCCAGGGGGCCCCAAGAGACCCAGTACTTC
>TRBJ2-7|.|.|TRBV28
CASASEPSYEQYF
TGTGCCAGCGCTAGCGAACCCTCCTACGAGCAGTACTTC
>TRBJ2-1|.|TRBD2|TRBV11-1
CASSSEIAGVEQFF
TGTGCCAGCAGCTCAGAGATAGCGGGGGTTGAGCAGTTCTTC
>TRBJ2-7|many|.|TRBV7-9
CASSPPRGIHEQYF
TGTGCCAGCAGCCCCCCTAGGGGGATTCACGAGCAGTACTTC
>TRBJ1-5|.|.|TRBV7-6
CASSLNRVEPQHF
TGTGCCAGCAGCTTGAATCGGGTGGAGCCCCAGCATTTT
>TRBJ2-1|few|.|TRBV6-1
CASSEWAASSYNEQFF
TGTGCCAGCAGTGAATGGGCTGCGAGCTCCTACAATGAGCAGTTCTTC
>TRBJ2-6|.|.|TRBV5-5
CASSFGTAMASVLTF
TGTGCCAGCAGCTTTGGGACTGCTATGGCCAGCGTCCTGACTTTC
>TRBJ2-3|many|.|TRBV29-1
CSVGPGTDTQYF
TGCAGCGTTGGCCCGGGCACAGATACGCAGTATTTT
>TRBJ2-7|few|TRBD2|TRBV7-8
CASSSSSGGVSYEQYF
TGTGCCAGCAGCTCTTCAAGCGGGGGGGTCTCCTACGAGCAGTACTTC
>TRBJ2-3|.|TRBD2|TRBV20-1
CSARAAGSDTQYF
TGCAGTGCTAGGGCAGCGGGATCAGATACGCAGTATTTT
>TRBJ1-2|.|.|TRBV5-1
CASSLLAGHPYGYTF
TGCGCCAGCAGCTTGCTCGCGGGACACCCCTATGGCTACACCTTC
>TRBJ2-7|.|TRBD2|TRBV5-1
CASSHTSGGYEQYF
TGCGCCAGCAGCCATACCTCGGGGGGCTACGAGCAGTACTTC
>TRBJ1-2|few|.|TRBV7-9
CASSLVSQDYGCTF
TGTGCCAGCAGCTTAGTTAGTCAGGACTATGGCTGCACCTTC
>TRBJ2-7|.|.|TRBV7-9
CASSLAGEDEQYF
TGTGCCAGCAGCTTAGCGGGAGAAGATGAGCAGTACTTC
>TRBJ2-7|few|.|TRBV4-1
CASSHPLEGPTYEQYF
TGCGCCAGCAGCCACCCCTTGGAGGGGCCGACCTACGAGCAGTACTTC
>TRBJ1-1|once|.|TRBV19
CASSTYRDTEAFF
TGTGCCAGTAGTACCTACAGGGACACTGAAGCTTTCTTT
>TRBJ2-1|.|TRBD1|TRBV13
CASSSDRGRNNEQFF
TGTGCCAGCAGCTCCGACAGGGGGCGAAACAATGAGCAGTTCTTC
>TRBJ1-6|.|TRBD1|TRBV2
CASSRTGVVGNSPLHF
TGTGCCAGCAGCAGGACAGGGGTGGTCGGTAATTCACCCCTCCACTTT
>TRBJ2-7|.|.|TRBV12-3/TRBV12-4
CANSFQGGLAALEQYF
TGTGCCAACAGTTTTCAGGGGGGGCTAGCCGCTCTCGAGCAGTACTTC
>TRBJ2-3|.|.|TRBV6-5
CASSYGWGTDTQYF
TGTGCCAGCAGTTACGGTTGGGGCACAGATACGCAGTATTTT
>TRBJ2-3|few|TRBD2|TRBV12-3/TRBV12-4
CASSLYGVGTSADTQYF
TGTGCCAGCAGTTTATATGGGGTGGGGACTAGCGCAGATACGCAGTATTTT
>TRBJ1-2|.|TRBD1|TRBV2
CASSEGTGSPDGYTF
TGTGCCAGCAGTGAAGGGACAGGTTCCCCAGACGGCTACACCTTC
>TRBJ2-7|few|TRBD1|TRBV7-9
CASSLVGSGGNEQYF
TGTGCCAGCAGCTTAGTAGGGTCAGGGGGCAACGAGCAGTACTTC
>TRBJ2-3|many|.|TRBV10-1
CASSESGTDTQYF
TGTGCCAGCAGTGAAAGCGGCACAGATACGCAGTATTTT
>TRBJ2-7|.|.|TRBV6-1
CASREGRNLYEQYF
TGTGCCAGCAGGGAGGGACGGAACCTTTACGAGCAGTACTTC
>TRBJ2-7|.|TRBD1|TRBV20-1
CSAPPGGPNEQYF
TGCAGTGCACCCCCAGGGGGCCCCAACGAGCAGTACTTC
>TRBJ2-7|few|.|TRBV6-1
CASSTRLWGEQYF
TGTGCCAGCAGTACCCGGTTGTGGGGCGAGCAGTACTTC
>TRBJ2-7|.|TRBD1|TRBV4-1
CASSPKTDRVDEQYF
TGCGCCAGCAGCCCCAAGACCGACAGGGTTGACGAGCAGTACTTC
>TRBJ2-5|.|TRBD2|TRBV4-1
CATQERGAIQETQYF
TGCGCCACCCAGGAGCGGGGGGCCATCCAAGAGACCCAGTACTTC
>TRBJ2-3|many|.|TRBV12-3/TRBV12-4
CASSYGKTDTQYF
TGTGCCAGCAGTTACGGGAAGACAGATACGCAGTATTTT
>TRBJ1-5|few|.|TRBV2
CASTADSNQPQHF
TGTGCCAGCACCGCAGATAGCAATCAGCCCCAGCATTTT
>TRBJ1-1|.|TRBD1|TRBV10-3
CAISYDRGSPEAFF
TGTGCCATCAGCTACGACAGGGGAAGCCCTGAAGCTTTCTTT
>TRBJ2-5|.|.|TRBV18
CASSHLDGETQYF
TGTGCCAGCTCACACTTGGACGGAGAGACCCAGTACTTC
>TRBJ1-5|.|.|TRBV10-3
CAISEGARRSNQPQHF
TGTGCCATCAGTGAGGGGGCGCGTCGGAGCAATCAGCCCCAGCATTTT
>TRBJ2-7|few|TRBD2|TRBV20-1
CSARDQSGRAGEQYF
TGCAGTGCTAGGGACCAAAGCGGGAGGGCTGGTGAGCAGTACTTC
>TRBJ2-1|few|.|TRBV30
CAWSGSFYNEQFF
TGTGCCTGGAGCGGGAGTTTCTACAATGAGCAGTTCTTC
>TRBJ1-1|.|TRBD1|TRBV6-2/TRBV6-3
CASSANRGNTEAFF
TGTGCCAGCAGTGCCAACAGGGGGAACACTGAAGCTTTCTTT
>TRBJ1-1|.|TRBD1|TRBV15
CATSRETGEAFF
TGTGCCACCAGCAGAGAGACAGGGGAAGCTTTCTTT
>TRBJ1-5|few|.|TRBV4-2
CASSQDTLGDQPQHF
TGTGCCAGCAGCCAAGATACCCTTGGGGATCAGCCCCAGCATTTT
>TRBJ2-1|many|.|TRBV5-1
CASSLAGDNEQFF
TGCGCCAGCAGCTTGGCGGGGGACAATGAGCAGTTCTTC
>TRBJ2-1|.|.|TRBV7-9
CASSFVVQPKGYNEQFF
TGTGCCAGCAGCTTCGTAGTCCAGCCAAAAGGCTACAATGAGCAGTTCTTC
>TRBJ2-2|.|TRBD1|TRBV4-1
CASSQDLISSGTEIDTGELFF
TGCGCCAGCAGCCAAGACCTTATTTCGTCCGGGACAGAGATTGACACCGGGGAGCTGTTTTTT
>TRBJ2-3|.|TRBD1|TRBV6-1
CASKPDRGQDTQYF
TGTGCCAGCAAGCCGGACAGGGGGCAGGATACGCAGTATTTT
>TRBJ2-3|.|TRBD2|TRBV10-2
CASARTSGITDTQYF
TGCGCCAGCGCCCGGACTAGCGGTATCACAGATACGCAGTATTTT
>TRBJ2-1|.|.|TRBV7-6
CASTYGRGPPNEQFF
TGTGCCAGCACCTACGGCCGGGGTCCGCCGAATGAGCAGTTCTTC
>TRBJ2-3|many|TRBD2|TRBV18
CASSSRLAGGTDTQYF
TGTGCCAGCTCATCTAGACTAGCGGGAGGCACAGATACGCAGTATTTT
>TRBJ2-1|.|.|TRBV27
CASSLSYTDNEQFF
TGTGCCAGCAGTTTATCGTACACAGACAATGAGCAGTTCTTC